These 22 T cell receptor beta chains came from one sample sequenced in a study of early T cells in non-severe SARS-CoV-2 infection. TCRdb passed the 5' RACE reads through MiXCR, listing each CDR3 protein once. The data show about 57,000 distinct CDR3 sequences, with 13% seen just once and approximately 4.6% held by the top ten. Sequenced: whole blood. These TCRs come from an adult who was a healthcare worker with PCR-confirmed SARS-CoV-2 infection or an uninfected control (not recorded which).

This clonotype was counted a few times. The chain carries TRBV14 and TRBJ1-1; possible D gene TRBD1, 6 bases. The CDR3 consists of 15 residues. The V and J ends lost 1 base and 1 base respectively, with 10 bases between them. Germline CDR1 reads SGHDN; CDR2 reads FVKESK. This CDR3 reads CASSQVTGWNTEAFF. For the CDR3, the DNA is TGTGCCAGCAGCCAAGTGACAGGATGGAACACTGAAGCTTTCTTT.

The gene calls are TRBV29-1 and TRBJ2-7; TRBD1 matches at 7 bases. Trimming removed 1 base from V and 0 bases from J; junction bases left unmatched: 6. This CDR3 comprises 15 residues. Germline V gives CDR1 SQVTM, CDR2 ANQGSEA. The CDR3 spells CSVEADRANSYEQYF. The CDR3 DNA reads TGCAGCGTTGAAGCCGACAGGGCAAACTCCTACGAGCAGTACTTC.

Only a few counts were recorded for this clonotype. CDR3: CASSPRDAPDTQYF. The CDR3 DNA reads TGTGCCAGCAGCCCTCGGGACGCACCAGATACGCAGTATTTT. This sequence joins TRBV3-1 and TRBJ2-3; possibly TRBD1 or TRBD2 for D (5 bases each). The V and J ends lost 4 bases and 4 bases respectively, with 12 bases between them. CDR1 and CDR2 (germline): LGHDT, YNNKEL (reference sequence). The length of the CDR3 is 14 residues.

With respect to this clonotype: One end of the junction does not line up with germline, which may come from a read error. The chain joins TRBV29-1 to TRBJ2-1; 8 bases line up with TRBD1. CDR1 and CDR2 from the germline V gene are SQVTM and ANQGSEA. The CDR3 has 14 amino acids. As DNA, the CDR3 is TGCAGCGCCCGACGCCAGGGGGCCTACAGTGAGCAGTTCTTC. It yields the protein CSARRQGAYSEQFF.

This clonotype was seen more than once but under ten times. The CDR3 spells CASSLASGGAFLNEQFF. In DNA form, the CDR3 reads TGTGCCAGCAGCTTGGCTAGCGGGGGGGCCTTTTTAAATGAGCAGTTCTTC. The chain employs TRBV5-5 and TRBJ2-1, with 12 bases aligning to TRBD2. CDR1 and CDR2 (germline): SGHKS, YYEKEE (reference sequence). V shed 0 bases, J shed 7 bases, and the junction held 8 bases outside the gene matches. This CDR3 is 17 amino acids long.

This clonotype was observed once. The chain is built from TRBV12-3 or TRBV12-4 and TRBJ2-6; no firm D call. This CDR3 has 14 residues. Deletions cut 8 bases from V and 0 bases from J, with 8 bases between. The CDR3 DNA follows: TGTGCCAGCGCACCCAGCTCTGGGGCCAACGTCCTGACTTTC. Translation gives CASAPSSGANVLTF.

This clonotype was counted between two and nine times. The junction shows a germline mismatch at one end, possibly a read error. The CDR3 reads CASSVYRDRPTGQLFF. In DNA, the CDR3 is TGTGCCAGCAGCGTTTACCGGGACAGGCCAACCGGGCAGCTGTTTTTT. V is TRBV9 and J is TRBJ2-2; 8 bases are a match to TRBD1. This CDR3 has 16 residues. CDR1 and CDR2 (germline): SGDLS, YYNGEE.

This clonotype was seen a handful of times. The chain carries TRBV20-1 and TRBJ2-1, with TRBD2 identical over 13 bases. The V and J ends lost 1 base and 0 bases, in that order; junction bases with no gene match: 9. Germline V CDR1 and CDR2: DFQATT, SNEGSKA (reference sequence). The CDR3 is made up of 19 amino acids. The CDR3 region has the DNA TGCAGTGCTAGAGTTCCCGGGACTAGCGGGAAACCCTCCTACAATGAGCAGTTCTTC. Translating gives CSARVPGTSGKPSYNEQFF.

This clonotype was seen at least ten times. This chain links TRBV7-9 with TRBJ2-7, with 9 bases lining up with TRBD2. V shed 6 bases, J shed 7 bases, and the junction held 4 bases outside the gene matches. The CDR3 has 12 residues. Germline V CDR1 and CDR2: SEHNR, FQNEAQ (reference sequence). DNA for the CDR3: TGTGCCAGCAGTTATAGCGGGGGTGAGCAGTACTTC. Its translation: CASSYSGGEQYF. The full variable domain, with the rest looked up from reference TRBV7-9 and TRBJ2-7, is DTGVSQNPRHKITKRGQNVTFRCDPISEHNRLYWYRQTLGQGPEFLTYFQNEAQLEKSRLLSDRFSAERPKGSFSTLEIQRTEQGDSAMYLCASSYSGGEQYFGPGTRLTVT.

This clonotype was observed at least ten times. This chain joins TRBV10-2 and TRBJ2-2; possibly TRBD1 for D (6 bases). This CDR3 contains 14 residues. Trimming shortened V by 8 bases and J by 3 bases, and 13 bases separated the two germline ends. The germline V gene encodes CDR1 WSHSY and CDR2 SAAADI. The CDR3, as DNA: TGCGCCAGCTTGCTGGGGGCCGACACCGGGGAGCTGTTTTTT. Amino acids: CASLLGADTGELFF.

V is TRBV3-1 and J is TRBJ2-3; TRBD1 might be the D (6 bases). The CDR3 covers 14 residues. V lost 3 bases to trimming and J lost 3 bases, with 10 bases between them. Germline CDR1 LGHDT, CDR2 YNNKEL (reference sequence). The CDR3 bases are TGTGCCAGCAGCCAGGGGGCCGCTACAGATACGCAGTATTTT. Amino acids: CASSQGAATDTQYF.

V gene TRBV7-9 combines with J gene TRBJ2-2; no clear D gene. There are 15 residues in the CDR3. Trimming pared 1 base from V and 0 bases from J, leaving 6 bases between. Germline V gene data show CDR1 as SEHNR and CDR2 as FQNEAQ (reference sequence). CDR3 loop: CASSLGVANTGELFF. The CDR3 DNA follows: TGTGCCAGCAGCTTAGGGGTTGCGAACACCGGGGAGCTGTTTTTT.

The V call is TRBV10-3, the J call TRBJ2-7; D is undetermined. CDR3 size: 11 residues. CDR1 ENHRY and CDR2 SYGVKD come from the germline V gene. V was cut by 9 bases and J by 3 bases, with 9 bases left in between. CDR3 loop: CAIRDGYEQYF. The CDR3 DNA is TGTGCCATTCGAGACGGCTACGAGCAGTACTTC.

Concerning this clonotype: Being one base from a much bigger clone, this may be a read error. The J gene is TRBJ1-4, the V gene TRBV18, with D uncertain. V was clipped by 1 base and J by 7 bases, with 13 bases between them. Germline-derived CDR1 and CDR2 are KGHSH and LQKENI. This CDR3 spans 15 amino acids. CDR3 amino acids: CASSPLSGVGEKLFF. The CDR3 bases are TGTGCCAGCTCACCACTGTCTGGGGTGGGTGAAAAACTGTTTTTT.

In its sample, this clonotype was seen many times. This chain joins TRBV23-1 and TRBJ1-6, with 9 bases that match TRBD1. TRBV23-1 is an open reading frame whose function is uncertain. Trimming removed 4 bases from V and 11 bases from J; junction bases left unmatched: 12. This CDR3 is built from 16 residues. CDR3 in amino acids: CASSPTLGQGIAPLHF. The CDR3 nucleotides are TGCGCCAGCAGTCCAACCTTGGGACAGGGAATAGCACCCCTCCACTTT.

The sample holds a few counts of this clonotype. The chain has TRBV7-2 and TRBJ2-2, with D unclear. Germline lookup yields CDR1 SGHTA and CDR2 FQGNSA. The CDR3 consists of 13 residues. The germline V and J ends were trimmed by 1 base and 6 bases, with 6 bases remaining between them. The CDR3 region is CASSLDPSGELFF. In nucleotides, the CDR3 is TGTGCCAGCAGCTTAGATCCCTCCGGGGAGCTGTTTTTT.

This clonotype was counted between two and nine times. V gene TRBV9 combines with J gene TRBJ1-4; TRBD1 aligns across 7 bases. The CDR3 length is 15 residues. After removal of 3 bases from V and 4 bases from J, the junction contained 6 bases not matched to a gene. Germline loops: CDR1 SGDLS, CDR2 YYNGEE. The DNA of the CDR3 is TGTGCCAGCAGCGCCGCGACAGGGCTTAATGAAAAACTGTTTTTT. Translation gives CASSAATGLNEKLFF.

This clonotype was counted many times. The chain uses TRBV5-1 and TRBJ1-1; D gene ambiguous. The CDR3 is 13 residues long. V was pared by 1 base and J by 4 bases, with 8 bases between. Germline V CDR1 and CDR2: SGHRS, YFSETQ. The CDR3 loop reads CASSLTRSTEAFF. CDR3 DNA sequence: TGCGCCAGCAGCTTGACAAGAAGCACTGAAGCTTTCTTT. Full variable domain (rest looked up from reference TRBV5-1 and TRBJ1-1): KAGVTQTPRYLIKTRGQQVTLSCSPISGHRSVSWYQQTPGQGLQFLFEYFSETQRNKGNFPGRFSGRQFSNSRSEMNVSTLELGDSALYLCASSLTRSTEAFFGQGTRLTVV.

The genes are TRBV12-3 or TRBV12-4 and TRBJ2-1, with 9 nucleotides matching TRBD1. This CDR3 region has 13 residues. The J segment lost 12 bases and the V segment lost 4 bases, leaving 7 bases of the junction unmatched. The CDR3 DNA reads TGTGCCAGCAGTTATGAGGACAGGGGTTTGCAGTTCTTC. The encoded protein is CASSYEDRGLQFF.

This chain joins TRBV3-1 and TRBJ2-3, with D perhaps matching TRBD1 (6 bases). Germline V gives CDR1 LGHDT, CDR2 YNNKEL (reference sequence). V lost 4 bases and J lost 0, with 14 bases in between. The CDR3 runs to 16 residues. Written as DNA, the CDR3 is TGTGCCAGCAGCCGTGGGGGCATCCCTAGCACAGATACGCAGTATTTT. Its protein is CASSRGGIPSTDTQYF.

This clonotype occurred many times. V and J are TRBV30 and TRBJ1-2; 7 nucleotides line up with TRBD1. Germline V lookup: CDR1 GTSNPN, CDR2 SVGIG (reference sequence). J gave up 8 bases and V 3 bases, and 9 bases lay outside the gene matches. The CDR3 consists of 13 residues. The CDR3 region has the DNA TGTGCCTGGAGCCCACAGGGGTATGACGGCTACACCTTC. It yields the protein CAWSPQGYDGYTF.

This clonotype was counted at least ten times. The V call is TRBV29-1, the J call TRBJ1-2; D gene ambiguous. The CDR3 consists of 11 residues. The ends were cut back, 3 bases at V and 1 base at J, with 3 bases in the middle. Looked up from germline, CDR1 is SQVTM and CDR2 is ANQGSEA. CDR3 in amino acids: CSVDNNYGYTF. The CDR3 DNA reads as TGCAGCGTTGACAATAACTATGGCTACACCTTC.